These 32 T cell receptor beta chains were all obtained from the same sample, sequenced in a study of blood T cell repertoires in COVID-19. Assay used: immunoSEQ multiplex PCR; TCRdb lists only in-frame clones, some missing. The sample consists of over 100,000 clones, 80% of them appearing once. Sequenced input: peripheral blood. The receptors come from a man aged 55 to 70 with active or convalescent COVID-19.

The chain is built from TRBV4-3 and TRBJ2-1; 8 nucleotides align to TRBD2. Losses at the gene ends were 1 base for V and 2 bases for J; bases not matched to a gene: 13. The CDR3 totals 19 residues. CDR1 is LGHNA and CDR2 is YSLEER in the germline V gene. The CDR3 nucleotides read TGCGCCAGCAGCCAAGGCCGGTCCAGGGGCGGGAGGCCCTACAATGAGCAGTTCTTC. Protein sequence: CASSQGRSRGGRPYNEQFF.

The rearrangement links TRBV27 to TRBJ1-2; a possible D gene is TRBD1 (6 bases). V lost 1 base and J lost 4, with 16 bases in between. The length of the CDR3 is 16 residues. Germline V gene lookup returns CDR1 MNHEY and CDR2 SMNVEV (reference sequence). DNA of the CDR3: TGTGCCAGCAGTTTATTAGGTGTAGGACAGATCTATGGCTACACCTTC. This sequence encodes CASSLLGVGQIYGYTF.

This clone has a handful of counts. The chain joins TRBV6-5 to TRBJ1-1; D not certain. In germline, CDR1 is MNHEY, CDR2 SVGAGI. V lost 4 bases and J 6 bases, leaving 21 bases between the germline ends. This CDR3 has 16 amino acids. DNA of the CDR3: TGTGCCAGCAGTTCCCTTTTAAGCTTTTCTCACTCTGAAGCTTTCTTT. Amino acid sequence: CASSSLLSFSHSEAFF.

The DNA of the CDR3 is TGTGCCAGCAGTTACCAGGAGAACACTGAAGCTTTCTTT. Translation gives CASSYQENTEAFF. The J gene is TRBJ1-1, the V gene TRBV7-9; D not certain. Trimming stripped 6 bases from V and 1 base from J, with 9 bases between. This CDR3 region has 13 residues. Germline values: CDR1 SEHNR, CDR2 FQNEAQ (reference sequence).

This clone was detected only a few times. The chain couples TRBV29-1 to TRBJ1-5; possible D gene TRBD1, 5 bases. The CDR3 is 13 residues long. V dropped 5 bases and J dropped 1 base, with 9 bases sitting between them. CDR1 SQVTM and CDR2 ANQGSEA come from the germline V gene. CDR3 protein: CSVRWGSNQPQHF. As DNA, the CDR3 is TGCAGCGTTAGATGGGGCAGCAATCAGCCCCAGCATTTT.

This chain links TRBV14 with TRBJ2-7; weak D call: TRBD2 (5 bases). In germline, CDR1 is SGHDN, CDR2 FVKESK. V lost 1 base and J lost 4, with 11 bases in between. The CDR3 is 14 amino acids. CDR3 sequence (DNA): TGTGCCAGCAGCCAAGTGGGAGTACAATACGAGCAGTACTTC. Amino acids: CASSQVGVQYEQYF.

The rearrangement joins TRBV7-3 to TRBJ2-1; tentatively, D is TRBD2 (9 bases). Germline CDR1 SGHTA, CDR2 FQGTGA. This CDR3 region has 19 residues. V lost 2 bases, J lost 4 bases, and 24 bases lay in between. CDR3 sequence reads: CASSLQGASGIPLYNEQFF. CDR3 sequence (DNA): TGTGCCAGCAGCTTACAGGGGGCTAGCGGGATCCCTTTGTACAATGAGCAGTTCTTC.

The chain is built from TRBV19 and TRBJ2-3; TRBD1 might be the D (6 bases). V shed 6 bases and J shed 2 bases, with 12 bases lying between them. The CDR3 spans 14 residues. Germline lookup yields CDR1 LNHDA and CDR2 SQIVND (reference sequence). For the CDR3, the DNA is TGTGCCAGTAGGGACTGGACAGTCACAGATACGCAGTATTTT. It encodes CASRDWTVTDTQYF.

V usage is TRBV7-2 and J usage is TRBJ2-1; possible D gene TRBD2, 6 bases. V lost 4 bases and J 7 bases, leaving 20 bases between the germline ends. CDR3 length: 16 residues. Germline CDR1 is SGHTA and CDR2 is FQGNSA. This CDR3 is CASSSPGTPSRNEQFF. The CDR3, as DNA: TGTGCCAGCAGCTCTCCCGGGACTCCGTCTCGAAATGAGCAGTTCTTC.

This clone has just a few counts. The V gene is TRBV28, the J gene TRBJ1-2, with 7 positions matching TRBD1. J lost 8 bases, V lost 6 bases, and 6 bases had no gene match. Germline loops: CDR1 MDHEN, CDR2 SYDVKM. There are 12 residues in the CDR3. The CDR3 DNA reads as TGTGCCAGCAGATTGACAGGGAGCGGCTACACCTTC. Translating it yields CASRLTGSGYTF.

The chain joins TRBV30 to TRBJ2-2, with TRBD2 matching 7 bases. V gave up 4 bases and J gave up 1 base; unmatched junction bases: 0. The V gene's germline CDR1 is GTSNPN and CDR2 SVGIG (reference sequence). The CDR3 runs to 13 residues. The CDR3 DNA reads as TGTGCCTGGACTAGCGGGAACACCGGGGAGCTGTTTTTT. Its translation: CAWTSGNTGELFF.

This rearrangement joins TRBV7-2 to TRBJ1-1; no clear D. CDR3 length: 13 residues. The germline CDR1 and CDR2 sequences are SGHTA and FQGNSA. Trimming took off 4 bases at V and 5 bases at J, with 11 bases between the two ends. The CDR3 reads CASSSAGGTEAFF. Here the CDR3 DNA reads TGTGCCAGCAGCTCGGCAGGTGGAACTGAAGCTTTCTTT. The full variable domain, rest sourced from reference TRBV7-2 and TRBJ1-1, is GAGVSQSPSNKVTEKGKDVELRCDPISGHTALYWYRQSLGQGLEFLIYFQGNSAPDKSGLPSDRFSAERTGGSVSTLTIQRTQQEDSAVYLCASSSAGGTEAFFGQGTRLTVV.

The V gene is TRBV2, the J gene TRBJ2-3; TRBD2 matches 8 bases. V was pared by 8 bases and J by 8 bases, with 6 bases of the junction left unmatched. Germline V gene sequence: CDR1 SNHLY, CDR2 FYNNEI. This CDR3 has 12 amino acids. The CDR3 reads CASLLLAGTQYF. CDR3 nucleotides: TGTGCCAGCCTCCTCCTAGCGGGTACGCAGTATTTT.

CDR3 amino acids: CATREDREISGANVLTF. The CDR3 bases are TGTGCCACCCGAGAGGACAGGGAGATTTCCGGGGCCAACGTCCTGACTTTC. The J gene is TRBJ2-6, the V gene TRBV10-3; 8 nucleotides match TRBD1. V shed 10 bases and J 4 bases; nucleotides not matched to a gene: 15. Per the germline V gene, CDR1 is ENHRY and CDR2 is SYGVKD. This CDR3 spans 17 amino acids.

This clone was seen only once. The chain carries TRBV6-5 and TRBJ1-1; a possible D gene is TRBD1 (5 bases). Trimming stripped 6 bases from V and 3 bases from J, with 17 bases between. The germline V gene has CDR1 MNHEY and CDR2 SVGAGI. This CDR3 spans 15 amino acids. This CDR3 is CASRLNRGGDTEAFF. CDR3 nucleotides: TGTGCCAGCAGACTCAACCGGGGAGGGGACACTGAAGCTTTCTTT.

This clone was observed once. This chain connects TRBV7-2 to TRBJ2-7; TRBD2 matches 7 bases. CDR1 SGHTA and CDR2 FQGNSA come from the germline V gene. V shed 1 base and J 3 bases; nucleotides not matched to a gene: 12. CDR3 length: 17 residues. CDR3 protein: CASSLGAGASHGYEQYF. In nucleotides, the CDR3 is TGTGCCAGCAGCTTAGGGGCGGGAGCATCCCACGGCTACGAGCAGTACTTC.

The chain employs TRBV2 and TRBJ2-3; 9 bases fit TRBD2. The CDR3 contains 17 residues. J gave up 2 bases and V 4 bases, and 10 bases lay outside the gene matches. The germline V gene encodes CDR1 SNHLY and CDR2 FYNNEI. The CDR3 spells CASSGVTSGRYTDTQYF. The CDR3 DNA is TGTGCCAGCAGTGGTGTGACTAGCGGCCGATACACAGATACGCAGTATTTT. The whole variable domain, filled in from reference TRBV2 and TRBJ2-3, reads EPEVTQTPSHQVTQMGQEVILRCVPISNHLYFYWYRQILGQKVEFLVSFYNNEISEKSEIFDDQFSVERPDGSNFTLKIRSTKLEDSAMYFCASSGVTSGRYTDTQYFGPGTRLTVL.

V is TRBV24-1 and J is TRBJ2-1; D is perhaps TRBD2 (6 bases). The ends were cut back, 3 bases at V and 0 bases at J, with 11 bases in the middle. The V gene's germline CDR1 is KGHDR and CDR2 SFDVKD. CDR3 size: 16 residues. The DNA for the CDR3 is TGTGCCACCAGTGATCCCGGGACTTCCTCCTACAATGAGCAGTTCTTC. Translated: CATSDPGTSSYNEQFF.

Only a few counts were recorded for this clone. The chain employs TRBV11-3 and TRBJ2-3, with 10 bases matching TRBD2. After removal of 5 bases from V and 1 base from J, the junction contained 3 bases not matched to a gene. CDR1 and CDR2 (germline): SGHNT, YENEEA. The CDR3 is made up of 15 amino acids. Written as DNA, the CDR3 is TGTGCCAGCAGCCACGGACTAGCGGGCACAGATACGCAGTATTTT. It translates to CASSHGLAGTDTQYF.

The chain carries TRBV28 and TRBJ1-2, with a tentative D call TRBD1 (5 bases). Trimming left V 7 bases short and J 7 bases short, with 10 bases between. The CDR3 runs to 11 residues. CDR1 is MDHEN, CDR2 SYDVKM, per germline. The CDR3: CASTPGSGYTF. In DNA form, the CDR3 reads TGTGCCAGCACCCCAGGGTCTGGCTACACCTTC.

The chain joins TRBV2 to TRBJ1-3, with D uncertain. The V gene's germline CDR1 is SNHLY and CDR2 FYNNEI. V dropped 4 bases and J dropped 9 bases, with 10 bases sitting between them. The CDR3 contains 12 residues. CDR3 bases: TGTGCCAGCAGTGTACCGGGGAGCACCATATATTTT. It yields the protein CASSVPGSTIYF.

J is TRBJ2-3 and V is TRBV5-5, with D unclear. The V gene lost 5 bases and the J gene lost 0 bases, with 4 bases spanning the gap. Germline CDR1 SGHKS, CDR2 YYEKEE (reference sequence). The CDR3 runs 12 residues. CDR3 residues: CASRASTDTQYF. CDR3 nucleotide sequence: TGTGCCAGCAGAGCTAGCACAGATACGCAGTATTTT.

The chain is built from TRBV6-5 and TRBJ1-2; 7 bases line up with TRBD1. Germline CDR1 reads MNHEY; CDR2 reads SVGAGI. Unmatched junction bases numbered 9, after V lost 8 bases and J lost 0 bases. This CDR3 is built from 15 residues. CDR3 residues: CASRRGQSANYGYTF. The CDR3 bases are TGTGCCAGCCGTAGGGGACAGTCTGCTAACTATGGCTACACCTTC.

The chain is built from TRBV7-3 and TRBJ2-7; 13 positions agree with TRBD2. The V segment lost 5 bases and the J segment 2 bases; nucleotides outside the gene matches: 24. The CDR3 extends over 22 amino acids. The germline V gene has CDR1 SGHTA and CDR2 FQGTGA. The CDR3 DNA follows: TGTGCCAGCAGCGGAGGGAGTGGAATTAGGACTAGCGGGAGTAGGTTCCCCTACGAGCAGTACTTC. Encoded protein: CASSGGSGIRTSGSRFPYEQYF.

This chain uses TRBV18 with TRBJ1-1; D is undetermined. Germline CDR1 KGHSH, CDR2 LQKENI. The CDR3 consists of 13 residues. The V end lost 10 bases, the J end lost 0 bases, and 12 bases lay between the germline ends. CDR3 sequence reads: CATQAVLNTEAFF. CDR3 sequence (DNA): TGTGCCACCCAAGCGGTATTGAACACTGAAGCTTTCTTT.

This CDR3 reads CASSVAGGSRNTGELFF. CDR3 DNA sequence: TGTGCCAGCAGCGTAGCTGGAGGTTCACGGAACACCGGGGAGCTGTTTTTT. The rearrangement uses TRBV9 and TRBJ2-2; a weak D match, TRBD2 (5 bases). Germline CDR1 reads SGDLS; CDR2 reads YYNGEE. The CDR3 has 17 amino acids. With 0 bases removed from V and 1 base from J, the gap between germline ends came to 13 bases.

The V and J genes are TRBV4-3 and TRBJ2-7; 9 bases are a match to TRBD1. Germline-derived CDR1 and CDR2 are LGHNA and YSLEER. With 1 base clipped from V and 4 bases from J, the junction kept 5 bases outside the gene matches. The CDR3 loop spans 15 amino acids. CDR3 amino acids: CASSQARDRVYEQYF. In DNA, the CDR3 is TGCGCCAGCAGCCAAGCTCGGGACAGGGTGTACGAGCAGTACTTC.

The rearrangement uses TRBV7-9 and TRBJ2-1; 10 bases map to TRBD2. V dropped 6 bases and J dropped 5; count of bases not matched to a gene: 16. Germline loops: CDR1 SEHNR, CDR2 FQNEAQ (reference sequence). This CDR3 spans 18 amino acids. The CDR3 bases are TGTGCCAGCAGTCTTGCGAGGGCTAGCGGGAGAGACGACAATGAGCAGTTCTTC. Translating gives CASSLARASGRDDNEQFF.

This clone was counted ten times or more. The V gene is TRBV7-2, the J gene TRBJ1-5; D is ambiguous. CDR1 is SGHTA and CDR2 is FQGNSA in the germline V gene. This CDR3 has 14 amino acids. V lost 4 bases, J lost 11 bases, and 18 bases lay in between. The CDR3 reads CASSSGRARSAQHF. DNA for the CDR3: TGTGCCAGCAGCTCCGGGAGAGCCCGGTCAGCCCAGCATTTT.

This chain uses TRBV27 with TRBJ2-7, with TRBD2 matching 11 bases. CDR3 length: 15 amino acids. Germline V CDR1 and CDR2: MNHEY, SMNVEV (reference sequence). The J segment lost 7 bases and the V segment lost 3 bases, leaving 8 bases of the junction unmatched. The CDR3 region has the DNA TGTGCCAGCAGTTTTGGGACTAGCGGCCCCAAAGAGCAGTACTTC. Its protein is CASSFGTSGPKEQYF.

This rearrangement joins TRBV11-3 to TRBJ1-1, with no clear D. The germline V and J ends were trimmed by 3 bases and 1 base, with 3 bases remaining between them. The CDR3 is made up of 12 amino acids. Per germline, CDR1 SGHNT and CDR2 YENEEA. In DNA form, the CDR3 reads TGTGCCAGCAGCTTCCGGAACACTGAAGCTTTCTTT. As protein: CASSFRNTEAFF.

The rearrangement joins TRBV5-1 to TRBJ2-1; 8 nucleotides align to TRBD1. V shed 3 bases, J shed 6 bases, and the junction held 8 bases outside the gene matches. This CDR3 has 15 residues. The V gene's germline CDR1 is SGHRS and CDR2 YFSETQ. The CDR3 is CASSYGQGYGNEQFF. The CDR3 region has the DNA TGCGCCAGCAGCTACGGACAGGGATATGGCAATGAGCAGTTCTTC.